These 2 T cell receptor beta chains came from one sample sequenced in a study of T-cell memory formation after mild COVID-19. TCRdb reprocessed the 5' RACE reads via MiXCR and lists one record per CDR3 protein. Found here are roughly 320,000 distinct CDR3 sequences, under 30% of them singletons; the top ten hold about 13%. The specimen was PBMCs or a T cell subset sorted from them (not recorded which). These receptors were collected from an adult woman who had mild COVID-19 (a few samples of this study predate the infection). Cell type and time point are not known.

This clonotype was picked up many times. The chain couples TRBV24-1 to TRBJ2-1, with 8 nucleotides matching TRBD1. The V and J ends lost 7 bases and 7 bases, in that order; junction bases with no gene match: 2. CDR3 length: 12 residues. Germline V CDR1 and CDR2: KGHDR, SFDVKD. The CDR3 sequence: CATSRQGNEQFF. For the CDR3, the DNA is TGTGCCACCAGCAGACAGGGGAATGAGCAGTTCTTC.

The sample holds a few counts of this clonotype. CDR3 bases: TGTGCCAGCAGCTATTCGTGGCGGGGCCCCTACGTCGAGCAGTACTTC. It translates to CASSYSWRGPYVEQYF. The chain is built from TRBV11-1 and TRBJ2-7; D might be TRBD2 (6 bases). The ends were cut back, 4 bases at V and 6 bases at J, with 22 bases in the middle. The germline V gene has CDR1 SGHAT and CDR2 FQDESV (reference sequence). This CDR3 contains 16 residues. Together with reference TRBV11-1 and TRBJ2-7, the CDR3 gives the full variable domain: EAEVAQSPRYKITEKSQAVAFWCDPISGHATLYWYRQILGQGPELLVQFQDESVVDDSQLPKDRFSAERLKGVDSTLKIQPAELGDSAMYLCASSYSWRGPYVEQYFGPGTRLTVT.